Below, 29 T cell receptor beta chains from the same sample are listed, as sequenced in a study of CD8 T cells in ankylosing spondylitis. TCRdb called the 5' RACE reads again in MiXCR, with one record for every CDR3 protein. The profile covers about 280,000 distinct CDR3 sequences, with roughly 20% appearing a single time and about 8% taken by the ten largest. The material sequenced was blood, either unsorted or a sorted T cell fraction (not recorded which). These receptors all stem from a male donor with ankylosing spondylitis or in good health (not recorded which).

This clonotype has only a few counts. The DNA of the CDR3 is TGTGCCAGCAGTTTGATGGACAGACACGGCTACACCTTC. Its protein is CASSLMDRHGYTF. The rearrangement uses TRBV12-3 or TRBV12-4 and TRBJ1-2; a possible D gene is TRBD1 (6 bases). CDR3 size: 13 residues. V lost 3 bases to trimming and J lost 8 bases, with 13 bases between them.

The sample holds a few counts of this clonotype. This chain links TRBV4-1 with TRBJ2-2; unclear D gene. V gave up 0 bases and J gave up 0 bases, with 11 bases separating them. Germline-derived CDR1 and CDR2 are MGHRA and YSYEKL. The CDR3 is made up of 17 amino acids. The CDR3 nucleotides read TGCGCCAGCAGCCAAGATTTTCGCAGTTCGAACACCGGGGAGCTGTTTTTT. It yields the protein CASSQDFRSSNTGELFF.

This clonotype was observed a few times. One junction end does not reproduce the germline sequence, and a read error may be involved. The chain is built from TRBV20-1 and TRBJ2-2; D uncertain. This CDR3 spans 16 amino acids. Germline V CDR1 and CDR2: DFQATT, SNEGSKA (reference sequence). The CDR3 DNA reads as TGCAGTGCCAGAGATAATCAGCGACCGAACACCGGGGAGCTGTTTTTT. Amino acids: CSARDNQRPNTGELFF.

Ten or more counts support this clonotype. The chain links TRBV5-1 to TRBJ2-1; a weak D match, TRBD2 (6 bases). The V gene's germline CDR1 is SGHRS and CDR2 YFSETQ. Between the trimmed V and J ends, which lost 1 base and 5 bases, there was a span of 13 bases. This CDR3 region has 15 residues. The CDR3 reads CASSLSVADDNEQFF. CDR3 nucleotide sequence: TGCGCCAGCAGCTTGTCGGTAGCGGACGACAATGAGCAGTTCTTC.

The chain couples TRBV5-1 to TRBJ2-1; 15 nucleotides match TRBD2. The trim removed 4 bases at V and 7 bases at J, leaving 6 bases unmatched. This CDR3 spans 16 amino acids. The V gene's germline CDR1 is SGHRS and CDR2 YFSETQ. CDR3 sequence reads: CASSPGLAGGQNEQFF. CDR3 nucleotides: TGCGCCAGCAGCCCCGGACTAGCGGGGGGGCAGAATGAGCAGTTCTTC.

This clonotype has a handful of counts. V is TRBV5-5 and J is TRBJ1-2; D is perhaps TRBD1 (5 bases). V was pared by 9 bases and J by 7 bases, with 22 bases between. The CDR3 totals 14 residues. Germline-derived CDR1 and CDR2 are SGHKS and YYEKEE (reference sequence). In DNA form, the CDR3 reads TGTGCCACCCAGTCGGGACGGACGCAAATTGGCTACACCTTC. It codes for CATQSGRTQIGYTF.

The chain's CDR3 is CAISESPGANYGYTF. CDR3 nucleotides: TGTGCCATCAGTGAGTCGCCGGGGGCGAACTATGGCTACACCTTC. This chain uses TRBV10-3 with TRBJ1-2; maybe TRBD1 (6 bases). The CDR3 is 15 amino acids. CDR1 is ENHRY, CDR2 SYGVKD, per germline. Trimming removed 0 bases from V and 2 bases from J, with 10 bases in between.

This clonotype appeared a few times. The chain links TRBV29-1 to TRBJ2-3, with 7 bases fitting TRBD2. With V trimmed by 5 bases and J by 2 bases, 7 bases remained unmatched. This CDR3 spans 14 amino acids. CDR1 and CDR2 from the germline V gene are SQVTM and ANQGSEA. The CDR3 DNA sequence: TGCAGCGTTTCCCGAGCGGGAACCACAGATACGCAGTATTTT. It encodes CSVSRAGTTDTQYF.

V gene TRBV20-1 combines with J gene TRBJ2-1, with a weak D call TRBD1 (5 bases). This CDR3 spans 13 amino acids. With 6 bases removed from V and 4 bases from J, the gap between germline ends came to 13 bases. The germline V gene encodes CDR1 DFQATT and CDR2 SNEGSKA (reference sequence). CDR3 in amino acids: CSALIGAYNEQFF. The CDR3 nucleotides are TGCAGTGCCCTAATAGGGGCTTACAATGAGCAGTTCTTC.

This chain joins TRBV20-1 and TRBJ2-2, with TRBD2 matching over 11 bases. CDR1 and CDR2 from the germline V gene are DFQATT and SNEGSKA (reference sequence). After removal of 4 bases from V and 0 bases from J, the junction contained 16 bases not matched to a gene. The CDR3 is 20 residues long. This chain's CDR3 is CSAKGSGSGRGFANTGELFF. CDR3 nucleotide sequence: TGCAGTGCTAAGGGAAGTGGTAGCGGGAGGGGTTTCGCGAACACCGGGGAGCTGTTTTTT.

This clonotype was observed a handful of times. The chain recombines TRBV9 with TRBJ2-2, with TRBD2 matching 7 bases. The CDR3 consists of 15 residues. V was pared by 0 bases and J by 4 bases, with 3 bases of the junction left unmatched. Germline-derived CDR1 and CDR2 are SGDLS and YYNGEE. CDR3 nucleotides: TGTGCCAGCAGCGTAGAGGGGAGGGTCACCGGGGAGCTGTTTTTT. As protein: CASSVEGRVTGELFF.

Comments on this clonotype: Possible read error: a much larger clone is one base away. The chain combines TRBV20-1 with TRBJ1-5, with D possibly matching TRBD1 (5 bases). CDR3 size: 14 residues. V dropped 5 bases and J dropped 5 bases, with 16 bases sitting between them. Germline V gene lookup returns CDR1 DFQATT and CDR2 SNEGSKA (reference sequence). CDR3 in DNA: TGCAGTGCTGGCTGGGACGGGGCGGATCAGCCCCAGCATTTT. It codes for CSAGWDGADQPQHF.

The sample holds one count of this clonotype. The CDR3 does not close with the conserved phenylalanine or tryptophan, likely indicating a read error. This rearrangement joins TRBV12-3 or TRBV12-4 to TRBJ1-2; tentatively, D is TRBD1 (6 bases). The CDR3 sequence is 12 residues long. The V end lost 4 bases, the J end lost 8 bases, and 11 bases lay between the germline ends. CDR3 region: CASSYGGQGYTL. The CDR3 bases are TGTGCCAGCAGTTACGGGGGCCAGGGCTACACCCTC.

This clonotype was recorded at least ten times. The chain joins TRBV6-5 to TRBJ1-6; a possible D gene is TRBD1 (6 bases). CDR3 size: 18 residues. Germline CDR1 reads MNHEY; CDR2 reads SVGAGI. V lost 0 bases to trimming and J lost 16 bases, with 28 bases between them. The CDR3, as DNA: TGTGCCAGCAGTTACTCGTTGCTGGCCACAGGGAACTTTGGTCTGCTCCACTTT. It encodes CASSYSLLATGNFGLLHF.

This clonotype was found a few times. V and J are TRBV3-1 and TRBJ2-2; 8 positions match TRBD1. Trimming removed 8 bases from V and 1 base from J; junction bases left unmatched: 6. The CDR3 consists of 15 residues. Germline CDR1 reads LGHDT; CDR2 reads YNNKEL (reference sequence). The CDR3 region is CASLAGTGNTGELFF. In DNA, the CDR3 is TGTGCCAGCCTGGCGGGGACAGGGAACACCGGGGAGCTGTTTTTT.

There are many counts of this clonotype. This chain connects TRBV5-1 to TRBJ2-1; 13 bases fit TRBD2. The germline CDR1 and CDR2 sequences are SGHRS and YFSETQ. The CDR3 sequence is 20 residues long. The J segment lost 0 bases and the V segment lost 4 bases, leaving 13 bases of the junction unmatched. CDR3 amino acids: CASSRQPGLAGLSSYNEQFF. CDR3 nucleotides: TGCGCCAGCAGCCGACAACCGGGACTAGCGGGGTTGAGCTCCTACAATGAGCAGTTCTTC.

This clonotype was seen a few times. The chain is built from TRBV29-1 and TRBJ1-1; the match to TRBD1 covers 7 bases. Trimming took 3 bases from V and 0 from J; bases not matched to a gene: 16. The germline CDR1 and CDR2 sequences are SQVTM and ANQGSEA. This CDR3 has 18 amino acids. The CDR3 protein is CSVDGFRTGRIMNTEAFF. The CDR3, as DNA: TGCAGCGTTGATGGGTTCAGGACAGGCCGGATTATGAACACTGAAGCTTTCTTT.

For the CDR3, the DNA is TGTGCCAGCAGCCAGGGGGTATCAGGTATCTACAATGAGCAGTTCTTC. Protein product: CASSQGVSGIYNEQFF. The rearrangement uses TRBV14 and TRBJ2-1, with D perhaps TRBD1 or TRBD2 (5 bases each). The CDR3 is 16 residues long. CDR1 and CDR2 from the germline V gene are SGHDN and FVKESK. The V end lost 3 bases, the J end lost 3 bases, and 15 bases lay between the germline ends.

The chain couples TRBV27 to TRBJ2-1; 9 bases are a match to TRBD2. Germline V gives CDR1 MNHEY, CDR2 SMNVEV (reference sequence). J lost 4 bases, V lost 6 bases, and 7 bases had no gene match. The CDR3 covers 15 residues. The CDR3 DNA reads TGTGCCAGCAGGACGAGCGGGGGGCTGTACAATGAGCAGTTCTTC. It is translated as CASRTSGGLYNEQFF.

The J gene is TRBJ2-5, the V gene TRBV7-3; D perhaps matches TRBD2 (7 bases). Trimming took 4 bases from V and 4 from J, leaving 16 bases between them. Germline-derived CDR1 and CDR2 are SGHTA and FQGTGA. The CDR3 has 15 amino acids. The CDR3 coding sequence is TGTGCCAGCAGCTCACGAGGGGGGGCGGGAGAGACCCAGTACTTC. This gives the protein CASSSRGGAGETQYF.

CDR3 in amino acids: CASSLLPPRQGTDTQYF. CDR3 nucleotide sequence: TGTGCCAGCAGTTTGCTTCCCCCAAGACAGGGGACAGATACGCAGTATTTT. The J gene is TRBJ2-3, the V gene TRBV27; 8 bases agree with TRBD1. Trimming took 3 bases from V and 3 from J; bases not matched to a gene: 11. CDR3 length: 17 residues. CDR1 is MNHEY and CDR2 is SMNVEV in the germline V gene (reference sequence).

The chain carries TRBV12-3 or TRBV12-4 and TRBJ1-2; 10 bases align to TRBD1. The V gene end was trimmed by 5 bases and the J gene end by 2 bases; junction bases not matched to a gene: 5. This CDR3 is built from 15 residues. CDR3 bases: TGTGCCAGCAGTCCCGGGACAGGGGTCAACTATGGCTACACCTTC. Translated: CASSPGTGVNYGYTF.

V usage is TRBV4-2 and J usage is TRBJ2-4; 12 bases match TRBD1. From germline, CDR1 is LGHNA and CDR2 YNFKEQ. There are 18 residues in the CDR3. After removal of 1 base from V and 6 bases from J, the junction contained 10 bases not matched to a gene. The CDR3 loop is CASSQVGTGGIIGNIQYF. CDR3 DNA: TGTGCCAGCAGCCAAGTCGGGACAGGGGGCATTATAGGAAACATTCAGTACTTC.

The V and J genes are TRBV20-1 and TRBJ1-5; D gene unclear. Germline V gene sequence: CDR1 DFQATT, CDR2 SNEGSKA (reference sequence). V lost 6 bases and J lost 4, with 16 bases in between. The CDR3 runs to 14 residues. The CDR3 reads CSASVVSENQPQHF. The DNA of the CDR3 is TGCAGTGCATCCGTGGTCAGCGAAAATCAGCCCCAGCATTTT.

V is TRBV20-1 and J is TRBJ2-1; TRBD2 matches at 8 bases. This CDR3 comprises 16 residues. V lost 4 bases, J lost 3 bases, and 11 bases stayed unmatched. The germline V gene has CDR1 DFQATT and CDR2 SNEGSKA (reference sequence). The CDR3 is CSAIISSGPRYNEQFF. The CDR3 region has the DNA TGCAGTGCTATTATCTCTAGCGGGCCACGCTACAATGAGCAGTTCTTC.

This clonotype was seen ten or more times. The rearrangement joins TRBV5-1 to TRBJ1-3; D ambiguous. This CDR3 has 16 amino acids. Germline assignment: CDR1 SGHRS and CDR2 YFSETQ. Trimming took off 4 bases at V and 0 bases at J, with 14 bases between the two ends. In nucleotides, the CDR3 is TGCGCCAGCAGCCCAGAGGGTTTCGTCTCTGGAAACACCATATATTTT. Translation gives CASSPEGFVSGNTIYF.

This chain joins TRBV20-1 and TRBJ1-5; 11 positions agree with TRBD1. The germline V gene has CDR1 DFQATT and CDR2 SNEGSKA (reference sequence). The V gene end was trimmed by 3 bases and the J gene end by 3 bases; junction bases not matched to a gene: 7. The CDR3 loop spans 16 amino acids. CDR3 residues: CSARRTGQGANQPQHF. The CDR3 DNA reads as TGCAGTGCTAGGAGGACCGGACAGGGGGCCAATCAGCCCCAGCATTTT.

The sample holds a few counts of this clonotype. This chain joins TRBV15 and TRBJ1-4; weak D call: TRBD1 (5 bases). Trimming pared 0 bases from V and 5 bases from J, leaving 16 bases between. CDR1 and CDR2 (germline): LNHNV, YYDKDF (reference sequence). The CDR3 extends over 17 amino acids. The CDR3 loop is CATSREIPGTGNEKLFF. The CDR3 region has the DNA TGTGCCACCAGCAGAGAGATCCCCGGGACGGGAAATGAAAAACTGTTTTTT.

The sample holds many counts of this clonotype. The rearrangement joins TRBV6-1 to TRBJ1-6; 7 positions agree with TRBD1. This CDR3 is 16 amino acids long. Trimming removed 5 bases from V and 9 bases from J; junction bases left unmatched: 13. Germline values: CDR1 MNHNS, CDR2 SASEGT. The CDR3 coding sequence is TGTGCCAGCAGTCCCCAGACAGGGACTTCAATTTCACCCCTCCACTTT. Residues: CASSPQTGTSISPLHF.